This TCR beta chain was captured in a study of tumor-infiltrating lymphocytes in localized non-small cell lung cancer (dated by TCRdb to 2020 to 2023). Regarding the complete study: The cohort included patients whose samples were collected after neoadjuvant chemotherapy, as well as both smokers and never-smokers and several histologies. Each patient contributed resected tumor tissue and uninvolved lung tissue from the same patient, described as non-adjacent to the tumor. A total of under 65 patients were part of the paired comparison of immunoSEQ T-cell fraction between tumor and uninvolved lung. Alongside flow cytometry, multiplex immunofluorescence, RNA-seq, exome sequencing and proteomics, TCR sequencing was applied to the same patients as one of several integrated assays. In total, the ICON cohort was made up of 150 or so surgical patients who had localized non-small cell lung cancer and whose tumors were resected.

Here is what the overall study found, with its caveats: Because assay coverage varied across patients depending on available tissue quantity, TCR sequencing was performed for only a subset of the cohort. TCR-derived T-cell fraction did not differ between the flow cytometry-defined immunotypes IM1 (good prognosis) and IM2 (poor prognosis). Consistent with immunofluorescence CD3 counts, TCRbeta sequencing supported greater T cell infiltration in tumors than in uninvolved lung tissue. Recurrence-free survival showed no association with tumor T-cell fraction measured by TCR sequencing (p = 0.61). Different pieces of the same tissue were used for different assays, so technical variation could not be separated from intratumor heterogeneity.

As regards this clone: What antigen it recognizes has not been identified. Base quality data are lacking; no much larger clone is found one base away.

Patient enrollment in ICON started in early 2016, and the final patient was enrolled in September 2018. A subcohort of roughly 71 patients provided fresh tumor and matched uninvolved tissue for in-depth immune analyses, with TCR sequencing among those analyses. DNA for TCR sequencing was isolated from bulk tissue, and no cell sorting was done. Compared with germline, V lacks 4 bases and J lacks 1 base; bases without a gene match: 5. The CDR3 starts with the cysteine, ends with the phenylalanine, and has 15 residues. Just CDR3 DNA is preserved here, 45 bases in frame from base 1. The germline V gene provides CDR1 MGHRA and CDR2 YSYEKL. The T-cell fraction in tumor and uninvolved lung tissue was provided by TCR sequencing with the immunoSEQ assay. As for the original processing: For survival analysis, patients were divided into high (upper tertile) and low (lower two tertiles) T-cell fraction groups, which were compared by log-rank test. A signed-rank test was used to check for differences in T-cell fraction between paired tumor and uninvolved lung. This immuneACCESS table, as held by TCRdb, lists in-frame sequences with V and J called but not all clones. Of the missing ones, under half trace to an unresolved V gene in checked studies; the others have no known cause. V and J calls and clone size are those listed in that table; D and trimming were worked out from the DNA. The sample records about 15,000 clones, 65% to 75% of which are singletons. About 4% of the sample is held by the ten biggest clonotypes.

The chain is assembled from TRBV4-1 and TRBJ1-1; the junction holds 8 bases that match TRBD1. This receptor was obtained from a human donor with non-small cell lung cancer. Specimen: lung tumor tissue. The sequenced DNA: TGCGCCAGCAGCCGAGACAGGGGAGCGAACACTGAAGCTTTCTTT. Its translation reads: CASSRDRGANTEAFF.